A selection of T cell receptor beta chains follows, all from one sample in a study of blood T cells in healthy people across ages. TCRdb recomputed calls from the 5' RACE reads with MiXCR, one row per CDR3 protein. The sample has roughly 900,000 distinct CDR3 sequences; roughly 43% are singletons. The specimen sequenced was blood. The receptor source for this set is a man aged 30 to 39 in good health. Both conserved end residues are part of each CDR3. D genes are given only for firm matches. Clone sizes are given selectively: once, few, many, or a class where the clone is expanded.

>TRBJ2-7|TRBV7-2|NA|NA
TGTGCCAGCAGCTGGGTGGGGACGGACTCCTACGAGCAGTACTTC
CASSWVGTDSYEQYF
>TRBJ2-6|TRBV11-2|few|TRBD1
TGTGCCAGCAGCCTTGACAGGGATGTAACTGGGGCCAACGTCCTGACTTTC
CASSLDRDVTGANVLTF
>TRBJ2-7|TRBV6-5|NA|TRBD1
TGTGCCAGCAGGTTCCGTTCTGACAGGGGCTACGAGCAGTACTTC
CASRFRSDRGYEQYF
>TRBJ2-1|TRBV3-1|many|TRBD1
TGTGCCAGCAGCCAAGATTTGGGACAGTACAATGAGCAGTTCTTC
CASSQDLGQYNEQFF
>TRBJ2-3|TRBV6-6|few|NA
TGTGCCAGCAGCTTGGCAGGGACGGAAACAGATACGCAGTATTTT
CASSLAGTETDTQYF
>TRBJ2-5|TRBV29-1|NA|NA
TGCAGCGTTATTCCTCACGGACGGCAAGAGACCCAGTACTTC
CSVIPHGRQETQYF
>TRBJ2-2|TRBV5-1|NA|NA
TGCGCCAGCAGCTCGGAACCCCAGGGGACCGGGGAGCTGTTTTTT
CASSSEPQGTGELFF
>TRBJ2-2|TRBV6-2/TRBV6-3|NA|NA
TGTGCCGCCAGGTTGGACCCGGTTACCGGGGAGCTGTTTTTT
CAARLDPVTGELFF
>TRBJ2-1|TRBV7-9|NA|TRBD2
TGTGCCAGCAGCCTATCGAGGGGGGGACTAGCTCCCAATGAGCAGTTCTTC
CASSLSRGGLAPNEQFF
>TRBJ2-1|TRBV6-5|few|NA
TGTGCCAGCAGTTACGCGAGGGGCGCGTACAATGAGCAGTTCTTC
CASSYARGAYNEQFF
>TRBJ1-1|TRBV2|NA|NA
TGTGCCAGCAGTGAAGCATATTCACGGTCTGAAGCTTTCTTT
CASSEAYSRSEAFF
>TRBJ2-3|TRBV7-9|NA|NA
TGTGCCAGCAGCTTAGCCGGGACCCCGTTCCAGGATACGCAGTATTTT
CASSLAGTPFQDTQYF
>TRBJ2-7|TRBV20-1|once|TRBD1
TGCAGTGCTAGTCCGGGACAGGGGTCCTACGAGCAGTACTTC
CSASPGQGSYEQYF
>TRBJ2-7|TRBV9|NA|NA
TGTGCCAGCAGTCTTGGACGAGCGGAGGACTACGAGCAGTACTTC
CASSLGRAEDYEQYF
>TRBJ2-1|TRBV2|few|TRBD2
TGTGCCACGGGGACTAGCGGGGGGGCTCATGAGCAGTTCTTC
CATGTSGGAHEQFF
>TRBJ2-4|TRBV12-3/TRBV12-4|NA|NA
TGTACCAGCAGTTTTTCTGTCGATTGGGGGTCTAACATTCAGTACTTC
CTSSFSVDWGSNIQYF
>TRBJ2-5|TRBV20-1|once|TRBD1
TGCAGTGCTAGAGTCAGGGGGCTGGAGACCCAGTACTTC
CSARVRGLETQYF
>TRBJ2-1|TRBV10-3|NA|TRBD2
TGTGCCATCAGGACGACTAGCGGGAACGCCAATGAGCAGTTCTTC
CAIRTTSGNANEQFF
>TRBJ2-5|TRBV20-1|NA|TRBD2
TGCAGTGCTAGGTTACCGGGGGGGCCCCAAGAGACCCAGTACTTC
CSARLPGGPQETQYF
>TRBJ2-3|TRBV4-2|NA|TRBD2
TGTGCCAGCAGCCCCCTGACTAGCGGGGGGCCCCTAGCCGCAGATACGCAGTATTTT
CASSPLTSGGPLAADTQYF
>TRBJ2-5|TRBV5-1|NA|NA
TGCGCCAGCAGCGCTGGGACGCGAGAAGAGCAGTACTTC
CASSAGTREEQYF
>TRBJ2-7|TRBV25-1|NA|NA
TGTGCCAGCAGTGAGTTTCTGTCAGGGGCCTCCTACGAGCAGTACTTC
CASSEFLSGASYEQYF
>TRBJ2-7|TRBV6-1|NA|NA
TGTGCCAACCGCCCCTACGAGCAGTACTTC
CANRPYEQYF
>TRBJ2-5|TRBV27|NA|TRBD2
TGTGCCAGCAGCCTTATAGCGGGATCTCAAGAGACCCAGTACTTC
CASSLIAGSQETQYF
>TRBJ1-2|TRBV2|NA|TRBD1
TGTGCCAGCAGTGAAGCTAAAAGGACAGGTTACTATGGCTACACCTTC
CASSEAKRTGYYGYTF
>TRBJ2-5|TRBV9|many|NA
TGTGCCAGCAGCGCCCGTGGGCAGGAAGAGACCCAGTACTTC
CASSARGQEETQYF
>TRBJ1-2|TRBV6-1|few|NA
TGTGCCAGCAGACTCGACGGGAACTATGGCTACACCTTC
CASRLDGNYGYTF
>TRBJ2-5|TRBV3-1|few|TRBD2
TGTGCCAGCAGCCAAGCGGGACTAGCGGGGTTATCCCAGTACTTC
CASSQAGLAGLSQYF
>TRBJ1-1|TRBV11-2|NA|NA
TGTGCCAGCAGCTCTCCGGGGCCATACACTGAAGCTTTCTTT
CASSSPGPYTEAFF
>TRBJ2-7|TRBV7-9|few|NA
TGTGCCAGCAGCTTAGGGGACCATACCTACGAGCAGTACTTC
CASSLGDHTYEQYF
>TRBJ1-1|TRBV14|few|NA
TGTGCCAGCAGCCAAGATTGGGGGGGGGGGGACACTGAAGCTTTCTTT
CASSQDWGGGDTEAFF
>TRBJ2-3|TRBV21-1|few|NA
TGTGCCAGCAGCAAAGCAAGGGGTGCCACAGATACGCAGTATTTT
CASSKARGATDTQYF
>TRBJ2-3|TRBV7-2|few|TRBD2
TGTGCCAGCAGCTTAGCGAGACGGGGGGGCCAGACAAGCACAGATACGCAGTATTTT
CASSLARRGGQTSTDTQYF
>TRBJ2-1|TRBV6-6|NA|TRBD2
TGTGCCACCGAACGGGGGGGGAACTACAATGAGCAGTTCTTC
CATERGGNYNEQFF
>TRBJ2-1|TRBV10-3|many|NA
TGTGCCATCAGTGAAGGGGGGGCACTCTACAATGAGCAGTTCTTC
CAISEGGALYNEQFF
>TRBJ1-2|TRBV5-1|NA|NA
TGCGCCAGCAGCTTGGGCATTTCAAACTATGGCTACACCTTC
CASSLGISNYGYTF
>TRBJ2-3|TRBV5-1|few|NA
TGCGCCAGCAGCTTGGTCCCAGGCACAGATACGCAGTATTTT
CASSLVPGTDTQYF
>TRBJ2-5|TRBV6-1|NA|NA
TGTGCCAGCAGTGAAGAGTGGTTTGAGACCCAGTACTTC
CASSEEWFETQYF